The present TCR beta chain was sequenced within a study of cytomegalovirus exposure and HLA in healthy donors. Findings of the study overall: In an earlier analysis, about 90% or about 30%: the productive usage of most TCR beta V segments.

Both 60 Vbeta primers and 13 Jbeta primers went into the PCR. The method was immunoSEQ multiplex PCR; TCRdb's version includes in-frame clones alone and lacks a portion of them. In the table there are around 300,000 clones, roughly two thirds of which are singletons. The germline gives CDR1 DFQATT, CDR2 SNEGSKA (reference sequence). There are 11 residues in the CDR3. V lost 5 bases and J lost 3, with 8 bases in between. Concerning this clone: Its antigen is not identified.

The sample comprised PBMCs. The origin of this receptor is a female donor in good health and CMV-seronegative. The genes are TRBV20-1 and TRBJ2-7; no reliable D call. CDR3 in amino acids: CSARASYEQYF. The CDR3 DNA reads TGCAGTGCTCGTGCTAGCTACGAGCAGTACTTC.